The 9 T cell receptor beta chains presented below share a single source sample, sequenced in a study of HIV-infected children after antiretroviral therapy interruption. As for treatment: PENTA 11 planned treatment interruption arm or continuous ART arm. RNA-based 3' RACE libraries used unique molecular identifiers. TCRdb called the 3' RACE reads again in MiXCR, with one record for every CDR3 protein. The sample lists fewer than 100,000 distinct CDR3 sequences; about 7.2% were seen once. This specimen consisted of CD45RA+ CD4+ T cells from PBMCs, pooled from several time points, obtained from a donor given antiretroviral therapy, either interrupted or continuous. Subset described: naive CD4+ CD45RA+ CD45RO- T cells. The source is a pool of human donors with HIV.

This clonotype occurred many times. The gene calls are TRBV10-3 and TRBJ1-4; tentative D call: TRBD1 (5 bases). The germline CDR1 and CDR2 sequences are ENHRY and SYGVKD. The ends were cut back, 2 bases at V and 4 bases at J, with 11 bases in the middle. This CDR3 has 15 amino acids. CDR3 in amino acids: CAISERDGHNEKLFF. The CDR3 DNA is TGTGCCATCAGTGAGCGGGACGGACATAATGAAAAACTGTTTTTT.

This clonotype was detected many times. The rearrangement joins TRBV7-8 to TRBJ1-2; no clear D gene. CDR3 length: 13 amino acids. The V end lost 6 bases, the J end lost 1 base, and 9 bases lay between the germline ends. Germline CDR1 is SGHVS and CDR2 is FQNEAQ. The CDR3 spells CASSRQDNYGYTF. The CDR3 bases are TGTGCCAGCAGTCGTCAGGATAACTATGGCTACACCTTC. Full variable domain (remainder filled in from reference TRBV7-8 and TRBJ1-2): GAGVSQSPRYKVAKRGQDVALRCDPISGHVSLFWYQQALGQGPEFLTYFQNEAQLDKSGLPSDRFFAERPEGSVSTLKIQRTQQEDSAVYLCASSRQDNYGYTFGSGTRLTVV.

This clonotype was recorded many times. The chain carries TRBV3-1 and TRBJ1-3; D unresolved. The CDR3 has 13 residues. V lost 0 bases and J 4 bases, leaving 4 bases between the germline ends. From germline, CDR1 is LGHDT and CDR2 YNNKEL (reference sequence). CDR3 sequence: CASSQDGGNTIYF. The CDR3 DNA reads TGTGCCAGCAGCCAAGACGGAGGAAACACCATATATTTT.

This clonotype has a handful of counts. The rearrangement joins TRBV6-5 to TRBJ1-4, with unresolved D. The V gene lost 5 bases and the J gene lost 2 bases, with 12 bases spanning the gap. The CDR3 loop spans 15 amino acids. CDR1 and CDR2 from the germline V gene are MNHEY and SVGAGI. The DNA of the CDR3 is TGTGCCAGCAGTCCTCCGGGTCTCACTAATGAAAAACTGTTTTTT. This codes for CASSPPGLTNEKLFF.

This clonotype was counted at least ten times. The chain combines TRBV10-3 with TRBJ1-3; no reliable D call. This CDR3 is 14 amino acids long. The germline gives CDR1 ENHRY, CDR2 SYGVKD. V dropped 4 bases and J dropped 1 base, with 8 bases sitting between them. As DNA, the CDR3 is TGTGCCATCAGTGTAGATAGATCTGGAAACACCATATATTTT. Translated, it gives CAISVDRSGNTIYF.

This clonotype was seen repeatedly, ten times or more. The V gene is TRBV15, the J gene TRBJ1-2; D gene unclear. CDR1 and CDR2 from the germline V gene are LNHNV and YYDKDF (reference sequence). The CDR3 covers 14 residues. With 4 bases removed from V and 0 bases from J, the gap between germline ends came to 9 bases. CDR3 coding DNA: TGTGCCACCAGCACGCTTCCTTCTAACTATGGCTACACCTTC. Its translation: CATSTLPSNYGYTF.

This clonotype came up a few times. This chain joins TRBV5-4 and TRBJ2-7; 7 bases line up with TRBD1. Germline CDR1 reads SGHNT; CDR2 reads YYREEE (reference sequence). J was trimmed by 4 bases and V by 4 bases; bases with no gene match: 8. The CDR3 totals 14 residues. CDR3 loop: CASSKNRGTYEQYF. In DNA, the CDR3 is TGTGCCAGCAGCAAAAACAGGGGAACGTACGAGCAGTACTTC.

This clonotype showed up just a few times. The chain couples TRBV12-3 or TRBV12-4 to TRBJ2-1; D not resolved. This CDR3 region has 16 residues. V was clipped by 4 bases and J by 5 bases, with 18 bases between them. CDR3 sequence reads: CASSYTSWPTNNEQFF. CDR3 sequence (DNA): TGTGCCAGCAGTTATACCAGTTGGCCAACAAACAATGAGCAGTTCTTC.

This clonotype occurred a few times. The V call is TRBV11-2, the J call TRBJ2-7; TRBD2 matches 8 bases. The germline V gene has CDR1 SGHAT and CDR2 FQNNGV. Losses at the gene ends were 1 base for V and 2 bases for J; bases not matched to a gene: 10. The CDR3 sequence is 17 residues long. The CDR3 DNA reads as TGTGCCAGCAGCTTAGTGCTGCGGAGCGGGAGACCCTACGAGCAGTACTTC. Translating gives CASSLVLRSGRPYEQYF.